The entry below describes one T cell receptor beta chain. Antigen unknown. Not a single patient had been given any form of treatment at any point before undergoing thyroid surgery. The record originates from a study of metastatic and nonmetastatic thyroid tumors. Study details: Repertoire comparison spanned blood and tumor or nodule tissue of malignant and benign thyroid patients.

With MiXCR, TCRdb called clones anew from the PCR reads. The sample has about 27,000 clones, 16% seen once. General study findings and limits: Across blood and tumor, TCR beta diversity in malignant thyroid tumors was reportedly significantly higher than in benign nodules.

This CDR3 comprises 13 residues. V lost 5 bases and J lost 6, with 10 bases in between. Germline CDR1 and CDR2: SGHTA and FQGTGA. The source of this sequence is a male donor with papillary thyroid cancer or a benign thyroid nodule (not recorded which). Some clones in this sample may be carry-over from other donors' samples. Source material: blood. This chain links TRBV7-3 with TRBJ2-2; D is perhaps TRBD1 (6 bases). CDR3 nucleotides: TGTGCCAGCAGCATGACAGGAGCCGGGGAGCTGTTTTTT. Translation gives CASSMTGAGELFF.